The source of this T cell receptor beta chain is a study of prognosis after radiotherapy for stage I lung cancer. At the level of the study: Distant metastasis occurred in several patients at a median of about seven months after radiotherapy, while fewer than 17 showed no significant progression. Findings and limits, study-wide: Unique TCR clones declined after stereotactic body radiation therapy, from a median approximately 10,000 to 7,000. Usage of TRBV and TRBJ genes reportedly differed between metastatic and non-metastatic patients.

The table lists this clonotype with a count of one. Its specificity is unknown. One junction end does not reproduce the germline sequence, and a read error may be involved. Amplification of TCR beta CDR3 from genomic DNA used two-round multiplex PCR. TRBV and TRBJ genes each had their own specific primers in first-round PCR. Each CDR3 protein is one row after TCRdb ran MiXCR on the multiplex PCR reads. Here the sample spans 20,000 to 30,000 distinct CDR3 sequences, roughly 40% being singletons. CDR1 is PRHDT, CDR2 FYEKMQ, per germline (reference sequence). This CDR3 has 14 residues. A volume of approximately 6.5 milliliters of peripheral blood was collected by draw at each of two time points.

Material: PBMCs, obtained before or after stereotactic body radiation therapy (not recorded which). The TCR was taken from a donor over 45 with non-small cell lung cancer. The chain carries TRBV13 and TRBJ2-7; TRBD1 matches at 7 bases. CDR3 bases: TGTGCCAGCAGTCAAGGGGGCTCCACCTACGAGCAGTGCTTC. Its translation: CASSQGGSTYEQCF. Combining the CDR3 with reference TRBV13 and TRBJ2-7 gives the whole variable domain AAGVIQSPRHLIKEKRETATLKCYPIPRHDTVYWYQQGPGQDPQFLISFYEKMQSDKGSIPDRFSAQQFSDYHSELNMSSLELGDSALYFCASSQGGSTYEQCFGPGTRLTVT.